This T cell receptor (beta chain) was documented in a study of patients and donors after allogeneic stem cell transplantation (TCRdb year 2020). Reading the germline V gene gives CDR1 SGHRS and CDR2 YFSETQ. From the cysteine through the phenylalanine, the CDR3 covers 18 amino acids. Just CDR3 DNA is preserved here, 54 bases in frame from base 1. Trimming accounts for 3 bases at V and 6 bases at J, while the number of junction bases matched to no gene is 17. The sample holds a few counts of this clonotype. No cognate antigen has been identified for it. Base quality data are lacking; no much larger clone is found one base away. Library preparation was by RT-PCR. Sequencing instrument: NextSeq 550. TCRdb reworked the public reads: Q25 trimming with fastp, MiXCR clone assembly, productive beta chains retained. Records with the same CDR3 protein are collapsed into one entry carrying the most frequent genes and DNA. A total of about a million distinct CDR3 sequences appear in this sample, about a sixth of them only once. The ten biggest clones cover roughly 6% of the sample.

The chain was built from TRBV5-1 and TRBJ2-5; 10 bases in the middle match TRBD2. Sequencing was done on a sample of blood, either unsorted or a sorted T cell fraction (not recorded which). The source is a human donor who was either an allogeneic HSCT recipient or a stem cell or donor lymphocyte infusion donor (not recorded which). It is not recorded whose cells these are; they may come from a transplant donor. The CDR3 protein sequence reads: CASSSVASGRVGEQTQYF. At the DNA level, the sequence is TGCGCCAGCAGCTCGGTGGCTAGCGGGAGAGTGGGTGAACAGACCCAGTACTTC.